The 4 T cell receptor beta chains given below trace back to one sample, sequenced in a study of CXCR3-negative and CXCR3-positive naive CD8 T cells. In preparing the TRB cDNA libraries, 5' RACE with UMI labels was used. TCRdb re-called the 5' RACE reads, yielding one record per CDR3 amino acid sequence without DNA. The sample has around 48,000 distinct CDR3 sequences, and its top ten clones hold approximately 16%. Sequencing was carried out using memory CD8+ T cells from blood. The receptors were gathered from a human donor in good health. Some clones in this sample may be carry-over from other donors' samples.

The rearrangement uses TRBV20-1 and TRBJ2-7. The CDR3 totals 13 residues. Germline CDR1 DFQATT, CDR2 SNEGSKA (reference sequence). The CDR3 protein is CSARASAEYEQYF.

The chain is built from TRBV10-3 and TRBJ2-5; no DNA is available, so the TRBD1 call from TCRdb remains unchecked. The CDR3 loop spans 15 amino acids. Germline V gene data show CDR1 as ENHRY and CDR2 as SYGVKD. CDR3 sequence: CAISESLGEVETQYF.

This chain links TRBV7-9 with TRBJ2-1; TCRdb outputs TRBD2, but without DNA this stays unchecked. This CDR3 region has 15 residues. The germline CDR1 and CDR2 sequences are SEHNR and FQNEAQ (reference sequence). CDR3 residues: CASSSLAGANNEQFF.

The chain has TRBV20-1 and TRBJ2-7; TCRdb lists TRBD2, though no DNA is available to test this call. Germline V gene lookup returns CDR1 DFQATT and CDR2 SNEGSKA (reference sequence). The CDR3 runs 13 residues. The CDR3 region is CSARDSGGYEQYF.